The table lists the clone carrying this T cell receptor beta chain with many counts. The antigen remains unidentified. This specimen belongs to a study of molecular identifiers for immune sequencing clone quantification. The study's findings and limits: Single-cell amounts of spiked Jurkat TCR RNA were reportedly detectable among about a million naive cells.

This CDR3 comprises 14 residues. Germline V gene lookup returns CDR1 SGHNT and CDR2 YYREEE (reference sequence). V lost 2 bases and J lost 5; bases outside the gene matches: 6. Naive CD8 T cells were picked out by sorting for CD8+CD4-CCR7+CD45RA+. TCRdb used MiXCR to reprocess the PCR reads, holding one entry per CDR3 protein. The sample consists of about 320,000 distinct CDR3 sequences, about a fifth of them appearing once. This TCR came from a human donor in good health. Some libraries in this study had Jurkat cell RNA spiked in. The sample taken for sequencing was naive CD8+ T cells from blood, with Jurkat cell RNA spiked in. Sample subset: FACS-sorted CD8+CD4-CCR7+CD45RA+ naive T cells. The chain carries TRBV5-4 and TRBJ1-1, with 7 nucleotides matching TRBD1. The chain's CDR3 is CASSLRQGWTEAFF. The CDR3 coding sequence is TGTGCCAGCAGCTTACGACAGGGATGGACTGAAGCTTTCTTT.